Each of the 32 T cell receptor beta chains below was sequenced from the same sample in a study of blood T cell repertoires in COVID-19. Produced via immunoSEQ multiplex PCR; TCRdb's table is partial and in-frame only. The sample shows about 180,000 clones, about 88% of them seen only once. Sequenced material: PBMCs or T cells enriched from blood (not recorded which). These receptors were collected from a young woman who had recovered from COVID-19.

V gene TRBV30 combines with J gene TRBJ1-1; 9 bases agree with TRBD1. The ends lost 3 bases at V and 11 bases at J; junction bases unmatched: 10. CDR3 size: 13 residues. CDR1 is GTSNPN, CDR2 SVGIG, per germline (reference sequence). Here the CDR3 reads CAWSGDRTGEAFF. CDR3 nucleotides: TGTGCCTGGAGCGGAGACAGGACAGGGGAGGCTTTCTTT. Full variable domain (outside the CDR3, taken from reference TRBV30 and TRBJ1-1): SQTIHQWPATLVQPVGSPLSLECTVEGTSNPNLYWYRQAAGRGLQLLFYSVGIGQISSEVPQNLSASRPQDRQFILSSKKLLLSDSGFYLCAWSGDRTGEAFFGQGTRLTVV.

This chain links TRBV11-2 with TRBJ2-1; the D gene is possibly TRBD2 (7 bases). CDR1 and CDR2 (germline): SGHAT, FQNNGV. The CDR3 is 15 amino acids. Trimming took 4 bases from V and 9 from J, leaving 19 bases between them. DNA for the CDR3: TGTGCCAGCAGCTCTCCGGCGCGGGCGGGGGCTGAGCAGTTCTTC. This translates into CASSSPARAGAEQFF.

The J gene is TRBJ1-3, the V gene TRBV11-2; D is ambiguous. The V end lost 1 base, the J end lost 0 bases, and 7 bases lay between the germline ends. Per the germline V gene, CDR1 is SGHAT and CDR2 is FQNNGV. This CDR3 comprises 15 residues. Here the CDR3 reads CASSLVSSSGNTIYF. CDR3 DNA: TGTGCCAGCAGCTTAGTTAGCTCCTCTGGAAACACCATATATTTT.

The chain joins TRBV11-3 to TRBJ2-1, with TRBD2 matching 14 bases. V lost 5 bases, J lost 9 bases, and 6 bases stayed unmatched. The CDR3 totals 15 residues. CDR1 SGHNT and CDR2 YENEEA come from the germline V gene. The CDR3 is CASSPTSGGVPEQFF. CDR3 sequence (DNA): TGTGCCAGCAGCCCGACTAGCGGGGGGGTGCCTGAGCAGTTCTTC.

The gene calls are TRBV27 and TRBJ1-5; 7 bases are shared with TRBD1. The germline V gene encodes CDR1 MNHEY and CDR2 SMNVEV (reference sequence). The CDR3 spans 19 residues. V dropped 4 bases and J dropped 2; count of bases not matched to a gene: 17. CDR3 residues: CASSSYQLPDREGNQPQHF. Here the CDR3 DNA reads TGTGCCAGCAGTTCCTACCAACTCCCTGACAGGGAAGGCAATCAGCCCCAGCATTTT.

This CDR3 reads CASSLGQSAEAFF. Here the CDR3 DNA reads TGCGCCAGCAGCTTGGGACAGTCCGCTGAAGCTTTCTTT. The chain has TRBV5-1 and TRBJ1-1, with a possible D match to TRBD1 (5 bases). Germline CDR1 SGHRS, CDR2 YFSETQ. This CDR3 has 13 amino acids. V gave up 0 bases and J gave up 6 bases, with 9 bases separating them.

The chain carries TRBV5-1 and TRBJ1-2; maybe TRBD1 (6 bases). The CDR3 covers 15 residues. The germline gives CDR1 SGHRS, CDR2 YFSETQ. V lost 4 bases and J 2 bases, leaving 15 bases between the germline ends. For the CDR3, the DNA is TGCGCCAGCAGCCCGGGAGGGACACCGAACTATGGCTACACCTTC. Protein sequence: CASSPGGTPNYGYTF. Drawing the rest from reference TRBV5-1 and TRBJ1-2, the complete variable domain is KAGVTQTPRYLIKTRGQQVTLSCSPISGHRSVSWYQQTPGQGLQFLFEYFSETQRNKGNFPGRFSGRQFSNSRSEMNVSTLELGDSALYLCASSPGGTPNYGYTFGSGTRLTVV.

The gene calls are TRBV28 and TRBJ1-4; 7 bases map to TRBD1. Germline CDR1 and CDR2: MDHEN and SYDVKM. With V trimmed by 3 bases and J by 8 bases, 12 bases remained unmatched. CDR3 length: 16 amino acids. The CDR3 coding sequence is TGTGCCAGCAGTTTCGGGTCAGGGGGGACGCGGGAAAAACTGTTTTTT. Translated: CASSFGSGGTREKLFF. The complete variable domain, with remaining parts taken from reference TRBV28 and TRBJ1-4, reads DVKVTQSSRYLVKRTGEKVFLECVQDMDHENMFWYRQDPGLGLRLIYFSYDVKMKEKGDIPEGYSVSREKKERFSLILESASTNQTSMYLCASSFGSGGTREKLFFGSGTQLSVL.

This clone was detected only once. DNA for the CDR3: TGTGCCAGCAGCCTACGACAGGGGAGGGGCACTGAAGCTTTCTTT. Translated: CASSLRQGRGTEAFF. The chain links TRBV28 to TRBJ1-1; 8 bases match TRBD1. The CDR3 runs to 15 residues. The germline CDR1 and CDR2 sequences are MDHEN and SYDVKM. V dropped 6 bases and J dropped 4; count of bases not matched to a gene: 10.

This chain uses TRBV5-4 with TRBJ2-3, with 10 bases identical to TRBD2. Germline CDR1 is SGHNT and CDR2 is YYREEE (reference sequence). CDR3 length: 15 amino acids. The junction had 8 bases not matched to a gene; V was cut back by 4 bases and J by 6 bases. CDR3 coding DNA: TGTGCCAGCAGCATGAGCGGGGGGGCTCGGGATACGCAGTATTTT. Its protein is CASSMSGGARDTQYF. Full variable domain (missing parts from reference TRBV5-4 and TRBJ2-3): ETGVTQSPTHLIKTRGQQVTLRCSSQSGHNTVSWYQQALGQGPQFIFQYYREEENGRGNFPPRFSGLQFPNYSSELNVNALELDDSALYLCASSMSGGARDTQYFGPGTRLTVL.

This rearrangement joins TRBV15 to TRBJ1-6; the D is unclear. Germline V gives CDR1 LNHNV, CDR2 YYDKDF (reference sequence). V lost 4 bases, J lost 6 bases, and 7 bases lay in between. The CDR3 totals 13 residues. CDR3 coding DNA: TGTGCCACCAGCACGCGGATTAATTCACCCCTCCACTTT. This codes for CATSTRINSPLHF. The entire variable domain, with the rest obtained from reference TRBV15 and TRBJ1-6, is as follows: DAMVIQNPRYQVTQFGKPVTLSCSQTLNHNVMYWYQQKSSQAPKLLFHYYDKDFNNEADTPDNFQSRRPNTSFCFLDIRSPGLGDTAMYLCATSTRINSPLHFGNGTRLTVT.

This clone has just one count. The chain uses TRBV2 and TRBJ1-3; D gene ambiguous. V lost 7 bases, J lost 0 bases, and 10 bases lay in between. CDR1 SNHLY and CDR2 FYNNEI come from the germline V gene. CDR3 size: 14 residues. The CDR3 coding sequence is TGTGCCAGCATTCGGGAGGACTCTGGAAACACCATATATTTT. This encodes CASIREDSGNTIYF.

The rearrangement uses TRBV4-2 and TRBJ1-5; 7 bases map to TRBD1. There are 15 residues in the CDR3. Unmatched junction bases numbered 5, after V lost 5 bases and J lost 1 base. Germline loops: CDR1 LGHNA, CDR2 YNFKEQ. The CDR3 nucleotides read TGTGCCAGCAGCACCGGGACAGAAAGCAATCAGCCCCAGCATTTT. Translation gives CASSTGTESNQPQHF.

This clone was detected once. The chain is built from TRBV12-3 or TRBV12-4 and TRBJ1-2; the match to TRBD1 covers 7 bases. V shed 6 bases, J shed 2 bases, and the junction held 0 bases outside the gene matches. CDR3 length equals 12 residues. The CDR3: CASRQGNYGYTF. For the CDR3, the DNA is TGTGCCAGCAGACAGGGGAACTATGGCTACACCTTC.

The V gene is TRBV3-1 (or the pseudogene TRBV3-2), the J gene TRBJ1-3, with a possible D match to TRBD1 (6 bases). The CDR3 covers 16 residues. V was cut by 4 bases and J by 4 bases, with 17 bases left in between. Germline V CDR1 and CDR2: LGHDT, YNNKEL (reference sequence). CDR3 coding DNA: TGTGCCAGCAGCCCGCAAACAGGGAAGGTCGGAAACACCATATATTTT. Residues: CASSPQTGKVGNTIYF.

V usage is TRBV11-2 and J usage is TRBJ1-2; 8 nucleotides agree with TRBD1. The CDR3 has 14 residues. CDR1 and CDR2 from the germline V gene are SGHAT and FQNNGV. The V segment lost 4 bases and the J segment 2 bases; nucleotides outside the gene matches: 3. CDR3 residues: CASSYDRGNYGYTF. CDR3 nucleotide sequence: TGTGCCAGCAGCTACGACAGGGGAAACTATGGCTACACCTTC. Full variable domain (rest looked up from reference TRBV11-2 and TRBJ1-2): EAGVAQSPRYKIIEKRQSVAFWCNPISGHATLYWYQQILGQGPKLLIQFQNNGVVDDSQLPKDRFSAERLKGVDSTLKIQPAKLEDSAVYLCASSYDRGNYGYTFGSGTRLTVV.

CDR3 coding DNA: TGTGCCAGCAGTGAACGCCCACCCGGGTTCAGCGCGGGGACCTTC. The encoded protein is CASSERPPGFSAGTF. This rearrangement joins TRBV2 to TRBJ1-2, with D uncertain. V was trimmed by 2 bases and J by 14 bases, leaving 24 bases between them. Per the germline V gene, CDR1 is SNHLY and CDR2 is FYNNEI. There are 15 residues in the CDR3.

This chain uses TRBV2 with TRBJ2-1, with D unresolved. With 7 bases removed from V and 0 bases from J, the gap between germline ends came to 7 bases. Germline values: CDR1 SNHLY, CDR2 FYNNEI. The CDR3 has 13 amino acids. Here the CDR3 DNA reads TGTGCCAGCACCCCAGGCTCCTACAATGAGCAGTTCTTC. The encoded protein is CASTPGSYNEQFF.

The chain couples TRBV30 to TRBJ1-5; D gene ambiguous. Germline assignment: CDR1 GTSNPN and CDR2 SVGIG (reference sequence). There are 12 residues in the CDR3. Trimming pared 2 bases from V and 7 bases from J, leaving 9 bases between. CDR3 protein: CAWSIRGQPQHF. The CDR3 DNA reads TGTGCCTGGAGTATCCGAGGCCAGCCCCAGCATTTT.

The CDR3: CASSESTGIYNEQFF. Here the CDR3 DNA reads TGTGCCAGCAGTGAAAGCACAGGGATTTACAATGAGCAGTTCTTC. V and J are TRBV6-1 and TRBJ2-1; a weak D match, TRBD1 (6 bases). The CDR3 runs to 15 residues. With 2 bases removed from V and 4 bases from J, the gap between germline ends came to 12 bases. The germline V gene has CDR1 MNHNS and CDR2 SASEGT.

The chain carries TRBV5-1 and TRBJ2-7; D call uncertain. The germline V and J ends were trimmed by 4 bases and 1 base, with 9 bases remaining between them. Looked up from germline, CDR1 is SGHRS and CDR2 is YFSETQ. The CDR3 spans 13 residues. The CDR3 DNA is TGCGCCAGCAGCCCCCTTAGTTCCTACGAGCAGTACTTC. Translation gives CASSPLSSYEQYF.

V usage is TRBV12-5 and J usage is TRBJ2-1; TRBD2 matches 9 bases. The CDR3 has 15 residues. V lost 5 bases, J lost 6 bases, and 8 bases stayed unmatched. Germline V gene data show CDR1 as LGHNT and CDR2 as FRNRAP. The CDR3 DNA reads TGTGCTAGTGGTCCCCGACTAGCGGTACCCAATGAGCAGTTCTTC. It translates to CASGPRLAVPNEQFF.

CDR3 nucleotides: TGCAGTGCTGGTCTAGGTTCACCCCTCCACTTT. Translated: CSAGLGSPLHF. This chain uses TRBV20-1 with TRBJ1-6; D gene uncertain. This CDR3 has 11 residues. V gave up 5 bases and J gave up 9 bases, with 8 bases separating them. Germline CDR1 reads DFQATT; CDR2 reads SNEGSKA (reference sequence).

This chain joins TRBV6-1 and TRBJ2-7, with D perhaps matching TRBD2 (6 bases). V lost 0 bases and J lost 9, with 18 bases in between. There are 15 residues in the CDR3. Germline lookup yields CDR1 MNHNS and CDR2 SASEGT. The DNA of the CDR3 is TGTGCCAGCAGTGAAGCATCAGGAGGGAACCGAGGGCAGTACTTC. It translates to CASSEASGGNRGQYF.

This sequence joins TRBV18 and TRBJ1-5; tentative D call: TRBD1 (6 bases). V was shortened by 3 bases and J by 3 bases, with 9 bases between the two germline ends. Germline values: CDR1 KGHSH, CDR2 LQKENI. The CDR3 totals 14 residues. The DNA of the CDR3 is TGTGCCAGCTCACCGGACAGCCTCAATCAGCCCCAGCATTTT. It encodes CASSPDSLNQPQHF.

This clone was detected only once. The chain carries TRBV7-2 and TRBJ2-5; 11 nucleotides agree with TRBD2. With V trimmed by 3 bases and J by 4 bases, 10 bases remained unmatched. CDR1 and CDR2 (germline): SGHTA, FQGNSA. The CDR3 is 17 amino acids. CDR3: CASSLLTIAGGRETQYF. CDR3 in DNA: TGTGCCAGCAGCTTGCTCACCATAGCGGGGGGGCGAGAGACCCAGTACTTC. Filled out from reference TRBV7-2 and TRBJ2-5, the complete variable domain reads GAGVSQSPSNKVTEKGKDVELRCDPISGHTALYWYRQSLGQGLEFLIYFQGNSAPDKSGLPSDRFSAERTGGSVSTLTIQRTQQEDSAVYLCASSLLTIAGGRETQYFGPGTRLLVL.

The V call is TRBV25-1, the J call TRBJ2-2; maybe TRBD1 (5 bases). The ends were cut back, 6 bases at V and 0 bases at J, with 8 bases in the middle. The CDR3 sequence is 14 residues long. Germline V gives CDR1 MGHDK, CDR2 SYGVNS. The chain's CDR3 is CASRGVTNTGELFF. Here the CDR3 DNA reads TGTGCCAGCAGAGGGGTCACGAACACCGGGGAGCTGTTTTTT.

The CDR3 here is CASSRGQGYEQYF. CDR3 sequence (DNA): TGTGCCAGCAGCCGCGGACAGGGCTACGAGCAGTACTTC. The V call is TRBV7-3, the J call TRBJ2-7, with TRBD1 matching 8 bases. V shed 5 bases, J shed 3 bases, and the junction held 3 bases outside the gene matches. The germline gives CDR1 SGHTA, CDR2 FQGTGA. This CDR3 contains 13 residues.

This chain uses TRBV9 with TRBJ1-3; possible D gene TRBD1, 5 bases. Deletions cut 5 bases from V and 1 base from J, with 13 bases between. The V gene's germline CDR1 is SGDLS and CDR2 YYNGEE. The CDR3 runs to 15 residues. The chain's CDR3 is CASSFQGLSGNTIYF. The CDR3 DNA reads TGTGCCAGCAGTTTTCAGGGCTTGTCTGGAAACACCATATATTTT.

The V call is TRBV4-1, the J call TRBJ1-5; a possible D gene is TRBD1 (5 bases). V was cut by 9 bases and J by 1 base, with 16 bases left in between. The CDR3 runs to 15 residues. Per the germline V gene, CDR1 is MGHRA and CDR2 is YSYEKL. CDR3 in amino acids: CASTLGGVSNQPQHF. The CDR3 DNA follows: TGCGCCAGTACACTCGGGGGAGTGAGCAATCAGCCCCAGCATTTT.

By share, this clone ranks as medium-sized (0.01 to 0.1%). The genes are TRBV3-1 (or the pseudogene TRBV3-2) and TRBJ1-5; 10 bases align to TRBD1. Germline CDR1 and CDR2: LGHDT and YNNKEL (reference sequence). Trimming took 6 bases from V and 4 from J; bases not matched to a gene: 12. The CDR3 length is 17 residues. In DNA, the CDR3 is TGTGCCAGCAGTCTACCGGGACAGGGGAGGAGAAATCAGCCCCAGCATTTT. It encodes CASSLPGQGRRNQPQHF.

For the CDR3, the DNA is TGTGCCAGCAGCTTTAGACAGTCTACTAACTATGGCTACACCTTC. It yields the protein CASSFRQSTNYGYTF. V usage is TRBV11-2 and J usage is TRBJ1-2; weak D call: TRBD1 (5 bases). Trimming left V 3 bases short and J 0 bases short, with 11 bases between. Germline V lookup: CDR1 SGHAT, CDR2 FQNNGV. This CDR3 region has 15 residues.